Listed below are T cell receptor beta chains from one sample, sequenced in a study of T-cell reconstitution after alpha-beta-depleted transplantation in children. TCRdb re-called the PCR reads with MiXCR, one entry per CDR3 protein. The data hold a few hundred thousand distinct CDR3 sequences, with roughly 13% observed a single time. The sample was PBMCs, taken from the stem cell graft. Receptors were obtained from a human donor who donated a stem cell graft to a child with Fanconi anemia. Both conserved end residues are part of each CDR3. Each record gives: CDR3 protein, CDR3 DNA, CDR3 length, J gene, V gene, clone size, D gene. The D gene is left open where the match is weak. Only part of the rows carry a size: once, few, many, or a class if the clone is expanded.

CASSRDSLNEKLFF | TGTGCCAGCAGCCGGGACAGCCTAAATGAAAAACTGTTTTTT | 14 | TRBJ1-4 | TRBV7-2 | once | TRBD1
CASSQGAQGGAGANVLTF | TGTGCCAGCAGCCAAGGAGCTCAGGGAGGGGCTGGGGCCAACGTCCTGACTTTC | 18 | TRBJ2-6 | TRBV4-2 | many | TRBD2
CASSFQGPFTTEAFF | TGTGCCAGCAGTTTTCAGGGCCCATTTACGACTGAAGCTTTCTTT | 15 | TRBJ1-1 | TRBV27 | NA | NA
CSANLILASSGNEQFF | TGCAGTGCTAACTTGATCCTAGCGAGCAGTGGAAATGAGCAGTTCTTC | 16 | TRBJ2-1 | TRBV20-1 | NA | NA
CASSLRPDLRSGANVLTF | TGTGCCAGCAGCTTAAGGCCGGACTTACGCTCTGGGGCCAACGTCCTGACTTTC | 18 | TRBJ2-6 | TRBV7-3 | NA | NA
CASSIGGSGGYEQYF | TGTGCCAGTAGTATAGGAGGTAGCGGAGGTTACGAGCAGTACTTC | 15 | TRBJ2-7 | TRBV19 | NA | NA
CASSEYTLRANYGYTF | TGTGCCAGCAGTGAATATACTCTGAGAGCTAACTATGGCTACACCTTC | 16 | TRBJ1-2 | TRBV2 | few | NA
CASTPLRENTEAFF | TGTGCCAGCACCCCCCTTAGGGAGAACACTGAAGCTTTCTTT | 14 | TRBJ1-1 | TRBV7-9 | many | NA
CASSGGTGLRETQYF | TGTGCCAGCAGCGGAGGGACAGGACTTAGAGAGACCCAGTACTTC | 15 | TRBJ2-5 | TRBV12-3/TRBV12-4 | few | TRBD1
CASSPGGAQPQHF | TGTGCCAGCAGTCCCGGGGGTGCGCAGCCCCAGCATTTT | 13 | TRBJ1-5 | TRBV12-3/TRBV12-4 | NA | NA
CASRQDSDGYTF | TGTGCCAGCAGGCAGGACTCCGATGGCTACACCTTC | 12 | TRBJ1-2 | TRBV6-2/TRBV6-3 | NA | NA
CAGRGTGGPSPLHF | TGTGCCGGGAGGGGGACAGGGGGCCCTTCACCCCTCCACTTT | 14 | TRBJ1-6 | TRBV19 | few | TRBD1
CASSYDAFGGTDTQYF | TGTGCCAGCAGTTACGATGCGTTCGGGGGCACAGATACGCAGTATTTT | 16 | TRBJ2-3 | TRBV6-2/TRBV6-3 | NA | NA
CSARMGTTNEKLFF | TGCAGTGCTAGGATGGGGACAACTAATGAAAAACTGTTTTTT | 14 | TRBJ1-4 | TRBV20-1 | NA | NA
CASSFAGTTYEQYF | TGTGCCAGCAGCTTTGCCGGGACAACCTACGAGCAGTACTTC | 14 | TRBJ2-7 | TRBV7-2 | few | NA
CASSQVVSTDTQYF | TGTGCCAGCAGCCAAGTTGTCAGCACAGATACGCAGTATTTT | 14 | TRBJ2-3 | TRBV3-1 | few | NA
CASSLRVTYNEQFF | TGTGCCAGCAGCTTACGGGTAACCTACAATGAGCAGTTCTTC | 14 | TRBJ2-1 | TRBV11-2 | many | NA
CASSPEEAPDFSTDTQYF | TGTGCCAGCTCACCAGAAGAGGCTCCAGACTTTAGCACAGATACGCAGTATTTT | 18 | TRBJ2-3 | TRBV18 | NA | NA
CSVEDLVGTQYF | TGCAGCGTTGAAGATCTTGTGGGGACCCAGTACTTC | 12 | TRBJ2-5 | TRBV29-1 | NA | NA
CAIREVNEQFF | TGTGCCATCCGAGAGGTCAATGAGCAGTTCTTC | 11 | TRBJ2-1 | TRBV10-3 | NA | NA
CATSVSGLEGETQYF | TGTGCCACCAGTGTTTCGGGACTTGAAGGGGAGACCCAGTACTTC | 15 | TRBJ2-5 | TRBV24-1 | many | NA
CASSSPYAGANVLTF | TGTGCCAGCAGTTCCCCCTATGCTGGGGCCAACGTCCTGACTTTC | 15 | TRBJ2-6 | TRBV28 | few | NA
CASSGRTVYGYTF | TGTGCCAGCAGTGGGAGGACAGTGTATGGCTACACCTTC | 13 | TRBJ1-2 | TRBV2 | NA | NA
CSARVRGRIWNSPLHF | TGCAGTGCTAGAGTCAGGGGGCGCATTTGGAATTCACCCCTCCACTTT | 16 | TRBJ1-6 | TRBV20-1 | NA | TRBD1
CASSPPGAGLDTEAFF | TGTGCCAGCTCACCGCCCGGGGCAGGGTTGGACACTGAAGCTTTCTTT | 16 | TRBJ1-1 | TRBV18 | many | NA
CATSRDGGSGNTIYF | TGTGCCACCAGCAGAGACGGCGGCTCTGGAAACACCATATATTTT | 15 | TRBJ1-3 | TRBV15 | NA | NA
CSARDERIDEQFF | TGCAGTGCTAGAGATGAAAGGATCGATGAGCAGTTCTTC | 13 | TRBJ2-1 | TRBV20-1 | many | NA